Listed here are 14 T cell receptor beta chains from one sample, sequenced in a study of cytomegalovirus exposure and HLA in healthy donors. PCR primers comprised 60 Vbeta and 13 Jbeta primers. Repertoires were generated with immunoSEQ multiplex PCR, while TCRdb's copy carries only in-frame clones and drops some. The table includes about 89,000 clones, about 85% detected once. Specimen: PBMCs. All receptors derive from a man aged 35-49 years in good health and CMV-seropositive.

This clone was picked up one time. The junction shows a germline mismatch at one end, possibly a read error. The J gene is TRBJ2-5, the V gene TRBV7-9; no reliable D call. The CDR3 loop spans 12 amino acids. CDR1 SEHNR and CDR2 FQNEAQ come from the germline V gene (reference sequence). In nucleotides, the CDR3 is TGTGCCAGCAGCTTGAACCAGGAGACCCAGTACTTC. Its translation is CASSLNQETQYF.

The V and J genes are TRBV5-4 and TRBJ1-1, with TRBD1 as a possible D gene (6 bases). There are 14 residues in the CDR3. CDR1 and CDR2 (germline): SGHNT, YYREEE (reference sequence). V dropped 4 bases and J dropped 1 base, with 11 bases sitting between them. CDR3 sequence (DNA): TGTGCCAGCAGCCCTAACAGGGAGAACACTGAAGCTTTCTTT. Translation: CASSPNRENTEAFF.

This clone has only a few counts. This rearrangement joins TRBV4-3 to TRBJ1-1, with D possibly TRBD1 on 6 matching bases. The CDR3 sequence is 13 residues long. Germline assignment: CDR1 LGHNA and CDR2 YSLEER. Deletions cut 4 bases from V and 6 bases from J, with 12 bases between. CDR3 residues: CASSLGTIPEAFF. The CDR3 coding sequence is TGCGCCAGCAGCCTAGGGACAATCCCTGAAGCTTTCTTT.

The V call is TRBV19, the J call TRBJ2-3; TRBD2 matches at 14 bases. The CDR3 has 14 residues. CDR1 is LNHDA and CDR2 is SQIVND in the germline V gene (reference sequence). V trimming: 5 bases; J trimming: 11 bases; junction bases outside the gene matches: 6. CDR3 DNA: TGTGCCAGTAGTCGTGGACTAGCGGGGGGTATGCAGTATTTT. This sequence encodes CASSRGLAGGMQYF. Combining the CDR3 with reference TRBV19 and TRBJ2-3 gives the whole variable domain DGGITQSPKYLFRKEGQNVTLSCEQNLNHDAMYWYRQDPGQGLRLIYYSQIVNDFQKGDIAEGYSVSREKKESFPLTVTSAQKNPTAFYLCASSRGLAGGMQYFGPGTRLTVL.

This chain joins TRBV6-6 and TRBJ2-3; 7 positions agree with TRBD1. The ends lost 4 bases at V and 0 bases at J; junction bases unmatched: 4. Germline lookup yields CDR1 MNHNY and CDR2 SVGAGI (reference sequence). This CDR3 contains 15 residues. CDR3 loop: CASSWTGTSTDTQYF. The CDR3 DNA follows: TGTGCCAGCAGTTGGACAGGAACCAGCACAGATACGCAGTATTTT.

The chain uses TRBV11-3 and TRBJ2-2, with D hard to call. V lost 6 bases, J lost 4 bases, and 12 bases lay in between. The CDR3 is 14 amino acids. The germline CDR1 and CDR2 sequences are SGHNT and YENEEA. CDR3 sequence: CASSKRELTGELFF. The CDR3 DNA sequence: TGTGCCAGCAGTAAGAGAGAACTCACCGGGGAGCTGTTTTTT.

The CDR3 DNA is TGTGCCAGCAGCTTAGATCTTGCCTACGAGCAGTACTTC. Amino acids: CASSLDLAYEQYF. The rearrangement uses TRBV11-3 and TRBJ2-5; no clear D gene. The J call is in doubt because the DNA end fits TRBJ2-7 better. CDR1 is SGHNT, CDR2 YENEEA, per germline. The CDR3 spans 13 residues.

This clone was observed a handful of times. The J gene is TRBJ2-1, the V gene TRBV29-1; 11 nucleotides align to TRBD2. The V and J ends lost 7 bases and 8 bases, in that order; junction bases with no gene match: 10. The CDR3 is 14 amino acids. CDR1 and CDR2 from the germline V gene are SQVTM and ANQGSEA. The CDR3 here is CSATTSGSLYEQFF. For the CDR3, the DNA is TGCAGCGCCACAACTAGCGGGAGCCTCTATGAGCAGTTCTTC.

The chain uses TRBV7-9 and TRBJ2-1; TRBD2 aligns across 10 bases. V was pared by 5 bases and J by 5 bases, with 3 bases of the junction left unmatched. Germline CDR1 and CDR2: SEHNR and FQNEAQ (reference sequence). CDR3 length equals 14 residues. CDR3 DNA sequence: TGTGCCAGCAGCCGTAGCGGGGGGAACAATGAGCAGTTCTTC. Protein sequence: CASSRSGGNNEQFF.

This chain connects TRBV11-3 to TRBJ2-3; TRBD2 matches 8 bases. V lost 6 bases and J lost 0; bases outside the gene matches: 2. Germline assignment: CDR1 SGHNT and CDR2 YENEEA. The CDR3 runs to 14 residues. CDR3 bases: TGTGCCAGCAGACCGGGGGGGAGCACAGATACGCAGTATTTT. Its translation is CASRPGGSTDTQYF.

The chain recombines TRBV2 with TRBJ2-7; D call uncertain. Germline-derived CDR1 and CDR2 are SNHLY and FYNNEI. The CDR3 runs to 9 residues. Deletions cut 6 bases from V and 6 bases from J, with 3 bases between. The CDR3 loop reads CASRAEQYF. CDR3 sequence (DNA): TGTGCCAGCAGAGCCGAGCAGTACTTC.

The chain is built from TRBV5-1 and TRBJ2-5; 9 bases agree with TRBD1. The CDR3 has 14 residues. The V segment lost 4 bases and the J segment 5 bases; nucleotides outside the gene matches: 6. CDR1 and CDR2 (germline): SGHRS, YFSETQ. The CDR3 nucleotides read TGCGCCAGCAGCCAAAGGACAGGGGCTGAGACCCAGTACTTC. It encodes CASSQRTGAETQYF.

This sequence joins TRBV2 and TRBJ2-1; 10 nucleotides agree with TRBD2. With 3 bases clipped from V and 7 bases from J, the junction kept 6 bases outside the gene matches. CDR3 length: 15 residues. CDR1 SNHLY and CDR2 FYNNEI come from the germline V gene. CDR3 loop: CASSETAGGGNEQFF. Written as DNA, the CDR3 is TGTGCCAGCAGTGAGACAGCGGGAGGGGGGAATGAGCAGTTCTTC.

The rearrangement joins TRBV6-1 to TRBJ1-3; maybe TRBD1 (6 bases). Trimming took off 4 bases at V and 0 bases at J, with 16 bases between the two ends. The CDR3 spans 17 residues. Looked up from germline, CDR1 is MNHNS and CDR2 is SASEGT. In DNA form, the CDR3 reads TGTGCCAGCAGTGGTCGACAGAGGGGGACCTCTGGAAACACCATATATTTT. It specifies CASSGRQRGTSGNTIYF.